This T cell receptor beta chain was profiled in a study of identical twins. TCRdb used MiXCR to reprocess the 5' RACE reads, holding one entry per CDR3 protein. In the table there are roughly 250,000 distinct CDR3 sequences, roughly 7% of which are singletons. This clonotype was seen at least ten times. Trimming cost V 2 bases and J 5 bases, with 15 bases left between them. The CDR3 loop spans 15 amino acids. Germline V lookup: CDR1 SEHNR, CDR2 FQNEAQ (reference sequence). This sample was also put to use in a study of yellow fever vaccine responses in identical twins.

The sequence was obtained from a woman under 30 in good health. V is TRBV7-9 and J is TRBJ2-5; no clear D gene. The sample consisted of memory (CD45RO+) T cells sorted from blood. The CDR3 DNA is TGTGCCAGCAGCTTAATCTCCCCCCCCCGGGAGACCCAGTACTTC. Translated, it gives CASSLISPPRETQYF.